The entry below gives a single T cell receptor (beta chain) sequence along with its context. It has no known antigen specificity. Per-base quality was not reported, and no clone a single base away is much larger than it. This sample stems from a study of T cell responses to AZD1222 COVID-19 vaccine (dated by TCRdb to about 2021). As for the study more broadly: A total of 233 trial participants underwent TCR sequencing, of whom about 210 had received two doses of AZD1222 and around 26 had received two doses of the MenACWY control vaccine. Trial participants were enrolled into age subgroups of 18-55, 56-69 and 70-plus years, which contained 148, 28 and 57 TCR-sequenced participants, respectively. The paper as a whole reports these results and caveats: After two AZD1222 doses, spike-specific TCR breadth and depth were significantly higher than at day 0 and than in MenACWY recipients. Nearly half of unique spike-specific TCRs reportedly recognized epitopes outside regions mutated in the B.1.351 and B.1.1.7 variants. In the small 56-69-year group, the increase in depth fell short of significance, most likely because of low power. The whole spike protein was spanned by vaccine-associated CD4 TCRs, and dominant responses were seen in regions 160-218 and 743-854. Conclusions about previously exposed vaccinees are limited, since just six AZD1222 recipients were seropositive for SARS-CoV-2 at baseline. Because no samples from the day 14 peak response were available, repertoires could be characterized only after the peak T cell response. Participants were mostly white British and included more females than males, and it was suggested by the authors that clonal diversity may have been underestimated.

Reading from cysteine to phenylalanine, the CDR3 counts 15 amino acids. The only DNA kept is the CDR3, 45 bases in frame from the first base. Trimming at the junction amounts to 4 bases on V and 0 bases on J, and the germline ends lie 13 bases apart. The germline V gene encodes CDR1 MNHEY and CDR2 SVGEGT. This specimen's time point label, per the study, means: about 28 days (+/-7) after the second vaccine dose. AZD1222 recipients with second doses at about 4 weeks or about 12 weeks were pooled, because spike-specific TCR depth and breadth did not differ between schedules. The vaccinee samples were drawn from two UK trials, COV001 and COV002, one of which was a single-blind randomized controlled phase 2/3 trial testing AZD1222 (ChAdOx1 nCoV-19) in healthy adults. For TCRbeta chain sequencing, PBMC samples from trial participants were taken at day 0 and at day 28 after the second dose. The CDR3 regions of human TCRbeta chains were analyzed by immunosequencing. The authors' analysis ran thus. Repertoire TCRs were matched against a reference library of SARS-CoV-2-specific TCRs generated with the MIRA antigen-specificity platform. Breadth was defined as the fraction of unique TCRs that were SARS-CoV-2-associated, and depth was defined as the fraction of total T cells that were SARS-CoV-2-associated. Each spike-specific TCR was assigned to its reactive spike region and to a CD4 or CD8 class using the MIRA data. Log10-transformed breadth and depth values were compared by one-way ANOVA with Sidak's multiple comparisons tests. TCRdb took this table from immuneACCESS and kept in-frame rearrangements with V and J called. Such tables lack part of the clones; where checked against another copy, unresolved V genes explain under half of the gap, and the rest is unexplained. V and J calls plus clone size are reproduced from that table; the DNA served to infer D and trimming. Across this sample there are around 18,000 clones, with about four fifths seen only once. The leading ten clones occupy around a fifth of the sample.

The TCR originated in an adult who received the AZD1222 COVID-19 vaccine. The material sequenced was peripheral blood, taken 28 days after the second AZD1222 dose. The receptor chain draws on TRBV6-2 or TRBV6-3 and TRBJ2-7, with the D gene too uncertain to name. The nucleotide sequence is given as TGTGCCAGCAGTTCGCGCACCACGAGCTCCTACGAGCAGTACTTC. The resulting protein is CASSSRTTSSYEQYF.